The rows below give T cell receptor beta chains drawn from one sample of a study of T cell repertoires in cytomegalovirus infection. TCRdb called the reads again in MiXCR, with one record for every CDR3 protein. The sample lists about 110,000 distinct CDR3 sequences, about 9.5% occurring once. Their antigen targets remain unknown. The sample consisted of PBMCs, sequenced either directly or after in vitro stimulation (not recorded which). The receptors stem from a human donor in good health (CMV status not recorded). Some clones in this sample may be carry-over from other donors' samples. Both conserved end residues are part of each CDR3. The D gene is left open where the match is weak. Some rows mark clone size as missing; the rest say once, few, many or name a class of expanded clone.

v_call,d_call,clone_size,cdr3_length,j_call,cdr3_nt,cdr3_aa
TRBV29-1,TRBD2,many,14,TRBJ2-7,TGCAGCGTAAGTTCCGGACTAGCGAACCACGAGCAGTACTTC,CSVSSGLANHEQYF
TRBV6-8,TRBD2,NA,13,TRBJ2-1,TGTGCCAGCAGTTACTTAGCGGGAGGTGAGCAGTTCTTC,CASSYLAGGEQFF
TRBV7-8,TRBD1,many,14,TRBJ1-2,TGTGCCAGCAGCTTATACCAGGGGGGAAATGGCTACACCTTC,CASSLYQGGNGYTF
TRBV19,NA,NA,15,TRBJ2-2,TGTGCCAGTAGTATGAGGACAGAGGGCACCGGGGAGCTGTTTTTT,CASSMRTEGTGELFF
TRBV11-2,TRBD1,many,13,TRBJ2-7,TGTGCCAGCAGCTTGGACAGGGTACGGGAGCAGTACTTC,CASSLDRVREQYF
TRBV20-1,TRBD2,many,14,TRBJ2-2,TGCAGTGCCGGACTAGCGGGAGGGACCGGGGAGCTGTTTTTT,CSAGLAGGTGELFF
TRBV7-2,NA,many,14,TRBJ1-4,TGTGCCAGCAGCTTAGGACTGATCAATGAAAAACTGTTTTTT,CASSLGLINEKLFF
TRBV18,NA,few,14,TRBJ1-5,TGTGCCAGCTCACCAACGGACGGCAATCAGCCCCAGCATTTT,CASSPTDGNQPQHF
TRBV5-1,TRBD2,NA,14,TRBJ2-1,TGCGCCAGCAGCTTGGAGCTAGCGGAAAATGAGCAGTTCTTC,CASSLELAENEQFF
TRBV6-5,NA,NA,12,TRBJ2-5,TGTGCCACCGCGGAGGGTTCAGAGACCCAGTACTTC,CATAEGSETQYF
TRBV6-2/TRBV6-3,NA,NA,16,TRBJ2-1,TGTGCCAGCAGTTACTCGATGGGGGGCGGGATCGATGAGCAGTTCTTC,CASSYSMGGGIDEQFF
TRBV25-1,TRBD2,few,21,TRBJ2-1,TGTGCCAGCAGTGAATATGAAGTAGCGGGAGTTCGCGAGGCGGTCAAGAATGAGCAGTTCTTC,CASSEYEVAGVREAVKNEQFF
TRBV7-6,TRBD1,many,16,TRBJ2-2,TGTGCCAGCAGCTCAGTTGGGACAGGGGGTACCGGGGAGCTGTTTTTT,CASSSVGTGGTGELFF
TRBV6-2/TRBV6-3,NA,NA,13,TRBJ1-5,TGTGCCAGCATTGGACGGGGCGATCAGCCCCAGCATTTT,CASIGRGDQPQHF